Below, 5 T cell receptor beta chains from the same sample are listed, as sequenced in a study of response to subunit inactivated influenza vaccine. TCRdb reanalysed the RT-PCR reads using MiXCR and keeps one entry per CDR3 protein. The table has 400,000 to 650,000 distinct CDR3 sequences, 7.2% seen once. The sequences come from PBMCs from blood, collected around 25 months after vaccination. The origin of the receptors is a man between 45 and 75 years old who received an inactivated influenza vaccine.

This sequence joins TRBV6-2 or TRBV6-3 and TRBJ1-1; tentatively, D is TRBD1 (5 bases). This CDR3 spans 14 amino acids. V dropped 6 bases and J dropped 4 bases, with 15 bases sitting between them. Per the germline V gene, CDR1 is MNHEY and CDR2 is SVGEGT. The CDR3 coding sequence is TGTGCCAGCAGGGACACCGGTGGGGCCACTGAAGCTTTCTTT. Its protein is CASRDTGGATEAFF.

CDR3 nucleotides: TGCAGTGCCACTAAAGCGGGGGGCACTGAAGCTTTCTTT. As protein: CSATKAGGTEAFF. The chain carries TRBV20-1 and TRBJ1-1; a possible D gene is TRBD1 (5 bases). CDR1 and CDR2 (germline): DFQATT, SNEGSKA (reference sequence). This CDR3 has 13 amino acids. V lost 6 bases to trimming and J lost 4 bases, with 15 bases between them.

The CDR3 spells CASRDRANYGYTF. For the CDR3, the DNA is TGTGCCAGCAGAGACCGAGCTAACTATGGCTACACCTTC. The rearrangement uses TRBV9 and TRBJ1-2; D is undetermined. CDR1 is SGDLS, CDR2 YYNGEE, per germline. V was clipped by 5 bases and J by 0 bases, with 8 bases between them. The CDR3 runs 13 residues.

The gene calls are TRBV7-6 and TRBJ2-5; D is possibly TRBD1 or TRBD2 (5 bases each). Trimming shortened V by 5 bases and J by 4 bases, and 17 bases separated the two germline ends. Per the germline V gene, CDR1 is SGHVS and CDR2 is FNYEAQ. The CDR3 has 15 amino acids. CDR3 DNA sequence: TGTGCCAGCAGCAAAATAGGGGTGAGGGGAGAGACCCAGTACTTC. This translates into CASSKIGVRGETQYF.

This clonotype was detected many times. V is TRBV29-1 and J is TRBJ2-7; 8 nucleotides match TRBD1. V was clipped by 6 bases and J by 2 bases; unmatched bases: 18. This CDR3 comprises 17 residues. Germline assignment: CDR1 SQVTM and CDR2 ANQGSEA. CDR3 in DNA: TGCAGCGTCATGGGAGGCGTAGGGGACAGGTCCGCCTACGAGCAGTACTTC. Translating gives CSVMGGVGDRSAYEQYF.